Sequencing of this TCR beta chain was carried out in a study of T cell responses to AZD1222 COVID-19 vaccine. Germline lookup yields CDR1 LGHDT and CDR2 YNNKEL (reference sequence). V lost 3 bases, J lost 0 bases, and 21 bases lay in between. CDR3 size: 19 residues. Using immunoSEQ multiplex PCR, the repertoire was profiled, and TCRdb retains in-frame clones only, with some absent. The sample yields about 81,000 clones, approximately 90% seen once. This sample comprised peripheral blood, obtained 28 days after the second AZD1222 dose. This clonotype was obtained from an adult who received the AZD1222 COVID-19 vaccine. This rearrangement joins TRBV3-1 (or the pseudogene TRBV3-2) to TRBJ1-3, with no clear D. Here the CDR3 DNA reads TGTGCCAGCAGCCAGTTGCCTTTGCGATTCCTTAGCTCTGGAAACACCATATATTTT. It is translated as CASSQLPLRFLSSGNTIYF.